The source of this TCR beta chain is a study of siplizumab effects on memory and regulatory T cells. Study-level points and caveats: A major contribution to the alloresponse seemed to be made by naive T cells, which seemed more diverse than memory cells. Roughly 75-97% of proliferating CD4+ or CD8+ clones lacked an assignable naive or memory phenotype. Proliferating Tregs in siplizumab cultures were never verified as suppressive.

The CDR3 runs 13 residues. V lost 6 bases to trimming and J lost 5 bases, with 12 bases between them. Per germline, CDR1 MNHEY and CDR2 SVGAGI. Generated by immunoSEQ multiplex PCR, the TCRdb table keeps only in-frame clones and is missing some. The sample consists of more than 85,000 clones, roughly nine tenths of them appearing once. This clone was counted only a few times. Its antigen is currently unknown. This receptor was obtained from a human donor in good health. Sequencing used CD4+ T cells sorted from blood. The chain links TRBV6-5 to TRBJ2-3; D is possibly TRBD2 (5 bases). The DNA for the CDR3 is TGTGCCAGCAGCCCGACCCGGGGAGATACGCAGTATTTT. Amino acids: CASSPTRGDTQYF.